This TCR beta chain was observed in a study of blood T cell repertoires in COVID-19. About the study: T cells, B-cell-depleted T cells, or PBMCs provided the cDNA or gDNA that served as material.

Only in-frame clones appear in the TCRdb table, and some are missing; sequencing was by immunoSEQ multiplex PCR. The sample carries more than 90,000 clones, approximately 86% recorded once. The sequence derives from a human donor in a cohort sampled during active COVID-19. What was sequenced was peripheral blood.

CDR3 bases: TGTGCCAGCACCGGTTTACAGGGACCCTACGAGCAGTACTTC. As protein: CASTGLQGPYEQYF. This rearrangement joins TRBV3-1 (or the pseudogene TRBV3-2) to TRBJ2-7; TRBD1 might be the D (6 bases). Trimming removed 7 bases from V and 2 bases from J, with 15 bases in between. The CDR3 is made up of 14 amino acids. Germline values: CDR1 LGHDT, CDR2 YNNKEL (reference sequence).